These 25 T cell receptor beta chains were all obtained from the same sample, sequenced in a study of control samples from healthy donors and cancer patients. The assay was immunoSEQ multiplex PCR, and TCRdb's table has in-frame clones only and misses some. The repertoire holds 95,000 to 150,000 clones, with over 75% as singletons. Source material: blood. Receptor source: a man younger than 30 in good health.

V gene TRBV3-1 (or the pseudogene TRBV3-2) combines with J gene TRBJ1-1, with TRBD1 as a possible D gene (5 bases). The germline CDR1 and CDR2 sequences are LGHDT and YNNKEL (reference sequence). This CDR3 is built from 19 residues. V gave up 1 base and J gave up 3 bases, with 24 bases separating them. CDR3 sequence: CASSQGLPDTIVGDTEAFF. The CDR3 DNA is TGTGCCAGCAGCCAAGGTCTTCCGGACACAATTGTCGGGGACACTGAAGCTTTCTTT.

The chain couples TRBV9 to TRBJ1-6, with 7 bases that match TRBD1. The CDR3 consists of 12 residues. J gave up 14 bases and V 7 bases, and 9 bases lay outside the gene matches. The germline V gene has CDR1 SGDLS and CDR2 YYNGEE. CDR3 region: CASSTGPGALHF. DNA for the CDR3: TGTGCCAGCTCGACAGGGCCCGGGGCCCTCCACTTT.

This chain links TRBV5-1 with TRBJ1-4; maybe TRBD1 (6 bases). V lost 2 bases, J lost 7 bases, and 9 bases lay in between. This CDR3 has 13 residues. The germline CDR1 and CDR2 sequences are SGHRS and YFSETQ. The CDR3 DNA follows: TGCGCCAGCAGCTTACAGGGAGCTGAAAAACTGTTTTTT. Its protein product is CASSLQGAEKLFF.

The genes are TRBV7-9 and TRBJ2-7; 10 nucleotides line up with TRBD1. V shed 1 base, J shed 10 bases, and the junction held 4 bases outside the gene matches. Germline V gene data show CDR1 as SEHNR and CDR2 as FQNEAQ (reference sequence). The CDR3 totals 13 residues. CDR3 in amino acids: CASSLGTGGTQYF. The CDR3 DNA sequence: TGTGCCAGCAGCTTAGGGACAGGGGGTACCCAGTACTTC. Combining the CDR3 with reference TRBV7-9 and TRBJ2-7 gives the whole variable domain DTGVSQNPRHKITKRGQNVTFRCDPISEHNRLYWYRQTLGQGPEFLTYFQNEAQLEKSRLLSDRFSAERPKGSFSTLEIQRTEQGDSAMYLCASSLGTGGTQYFGPGTRLTVT.

The V and J genes are TRBV24-1 and TRBJ1-2; no clear D. Trimming took off 3 bases at V and 3 bases at J, with 10 bases between the two ends. CDR1 KGHDR and CDR2 SFDVKD come from the germline V gene. The CDR3 length is 14 residues. This CDR3 is CATSDAGHDYGYTF. The CDR3 DNA reads as TGTGCCACCAGTGATGCCGGCCACGACTATGGCTACACCTTC.

The sample holds a few counts of this clone. The chain employs TRBV4-2 and TRBJ1-5; 7 positions agree with TRBD1. Unmatched junction bases numbered 6, after V lost 0 bases and J lost 7 bases. The CDR3 is 15 amino acids. The V gene's germline CDR1 is LGHNA and CDR2 YNFKEQ. The CDR3 region has the DNA TGTGCCAGCAGCCAAGATGGGACAGTAGACCAGCCCCAGCATTTT. This encodes CASSQDGTVDQPQHF.

This clone is judged medium-sized (0.01 to 0.1%). The chain uses TRBV18 and TRBJ1-1, with D possibly being TRBD1 (6 bases). Per germline, CDR1 KGHSH and CDR2 LQKENI. There are 13 residues in the CDR3. Deletions cut 4 bases from V and 7 bases from J, with 13 bases between. The DNA of the CDR3 is TGTGCCAGCTCACTGAACCGGGACATTGAAGCTTTCTTT. Its translation: CASSLNRDIEAFF.

CDR3 sequence reads: CASSVSPNSGNTIYF. As DNA, the CDR3 is TGTGCCAGCAGCGTATCTCCCAACTCTGGAAACACCATATATTTT. The rearrangement uses TRBV9 and TRBJ1-3; D not certain. V lost 1 base to trimming and J lost 0 bases, with 8 bases between them. The CDR3 has 15 residues. Germline lookup yields CDR1 SGDLS and CDR2 YYNGEE.

The chain uses TRBV21-1 and TRBJ2-7; the D call TRBD1 from the table was never checked on the DNA. TRBV21-1 is a recognized pseudogene. The CDR3 extends over 16 amino acids. This chain's CDR3 is CASSCPSGTGDYEQYF. CDR3 in DNA: TGTGCCAGCAGCTGCCCGTCCGGGACAGGGGACTACGAGCAGTACTTC.

V gene TRBV19 combines with J gene TRBJ2-1; TRBD2 agrees at 9 bases. With V trimmed by 4 bases and J by 2 bases, 3 bases remained unmatched. This CDR3 contains 15 residues. The germline CDR1 and CDR2 sequences are LNHDA and SQIVND (reference sequence). CDR3 loop: CASSNAGGTYNEQFF. The CDR3 DNA is TGTGCCAGTAGTAACGCGGGAGGGACCTACAATGAGCAGTTCTTC.

The chain couples TRBV4-1 to TRBJ2-6; D call uncertain. CDR1 is MGHRA and CDR2 is YSYEKL in the germline V gene. The CDR3 sequence is 16 residues long. Trimming stripped 1 base from V and 0 bases from J, with 7 bases between. CDR3 region: CASSQAGGSGANVLTF. In DNA form, the CDR3 reads TGCGCCAGCAGCCAAGCCGGCGGCTCTGGGGCCAACGTCCTGACTTTC.

This chain joins TRBV4-3 and TRBJ1-5; D gene ambiguous. The CDR3 has 16 residues. The germline V gene has CDR1 LGHNA and CDR2 YSLEER. V was shortened by 0 bases and J by 2 bases, with 11 bases between the two germline ends. CDR3 region: CASSQEAGMGNQPQHF. Written as DNA, the CDR3 is TGCGCCAGCAGCCAAGAAGCGGGGATGGGCAATCAGCCCCAGCATTTT.

The V call is TRBV28, the J call TRBJ1-1; D is undetermined. CDR1 is MDHEN and CDR2 is SYDVKM in the germline V gene. The CDR3 covers 12 residues. Trimming left V 2 bases short and J 3 bases short, with 4 bases between. The CDR3, as DNA: TGTGCCAGCAGTTTACTTTACACTGAAGCTTTCTTT. Amino acid sequence: CASSLLYTEAFF. Filled out from reference TRBV28 and TRBJ1-1, the complete variable domain reads DVKVTQSSRYLVKRTGEKVFLECVQDMDHENMFWYRQDPGLGLRLIYFSYDVKMKEKGDIPEGYSVSREKKERFSLILESASTNQTSMYLCASSLLYTEAFFGQGTRLTVV.

In this sample, this clone turned up once. The chain uses TRBV5-1 and TRBJ2-2; 9 bases are shared with TRBD1. Losses at the gene ends were 4 bases for V and 8 bases for J; bases not matched to a gene: 9. The CDR3 extends over 15 amino acids. Germline loops: CDR1 SGHRS, CDR2 YFSETQ. CDR3 sequence: CASSQVPGQGGELFF. The CDR3 nucleotides are TGCGCCAGCAGCCAAGTCCCGGGACAGGGAGGGGAGCTGTTTTTT.

The V call is TRBV7-9, the J call TRBJ2-1; 9 nucleotides agree with TRBD2. CDR1 and CDR2 (germline): SEHNR, FQNEAQ (reference sequence). The CDR3 runs to 16 residues. The V gene end was trimmed by 5 bases and the J gene end by 10 bases; junction bases not matched to a gene: 15. CDR3 nucleotide sequence: TGTGCCAGCAGCGGGCGGGGGGGAGGGTCCTCCGGAGAGCAGTTCTTC. Its translation is CASSGRGGGSSGEQFF.

The CDR3 nucleotides read TGTGCCATTCGGACGGCCGGGGAGCTGTTTTTT. Amino acid sequence: CAIRTAGELFF. The gene calls are TRBV27 and TRBJ2-2, with no clear D. The CDR3 length is 11 residues. The V end lost 10 bases, the J end lost 6 bases, and 9 bases lay between the germline ends. The germline gives CDR1 MNHEY, CDR2 SMNVEV (reference sequence).

The chain employs TRBV10-1 and TRBJ2-1, with D perhaps matching TRBD1 (6 bases). Germline assignment: CDR1 WNHNN and CDR2 SYGVQD (reference sequence). Deletions cut 7 bases from V and 5 bases from J, with 12 bases between. CDR3 length equals 13 residues. This CDR3 is CASTNGQNNEQFF. Here the CDR3 DNA reads TGCGCCAGCACAAACGGACAGAACAATGAGCAGTTCTTC.

This sequence joins TRBV7-2 and TRBJ2-4, with 8 bases that match TRBD1. This CDR3 region has 13 residues. Unmatched junction bases numbered 5, after V lost 5 bases and J lost 8 bases. Germline V gene lookup returns CDR1 SGHTA and CDR2 FQGNSA. The CDR3 region has the DNA TGTGCCAGCAGCCAGGACAGGGTGGACATTCAGTACTTC. Protein sequence: CASSQDRVDIQYF. Variable domain in full (rest from reference TRBV7-2 and TRBJ2-4): GAGVSQSPSNKVTEKGKDVELRCDPISGHTALYWYRQSLGQGLEFLIYFQGNSAPDKSGLPSDRFSAERTGGSVSTLTIQRTQQEDSAVYLCASSQDRVDIQYFGAGTRLSVL.

The genes are TRBV7-9 and TRBJ2-7; 12 nucleotides align to TRBD2. CDR1 and CDR2 from the germline V gene are SEHNR and FQNEAQ (reference sequence). The CDR3 is made up of 18 amino acids. Germline trimming cut 5 bases from V and 2 bases from J; bases unmatched to any gene: 13. CDR3: CASSLRGLAGTWAYEQYF. CDR3 nucleotide sequence: TGTGCCAGCAGCCTTCGTGGACTAGCGGGGACCTGGGCCTACGAGCAGTACTTC.

V usage is TRBV24-1 and J usage is TRBJ1-5; D uncertain. Germline loops: CDR1 KGHDR, CDR2 SFDVKD. The CDR3 runs to 14 residues. Trimming removed 0 bases from V and 4 bases from J, with 6 bases in between. The CDR3 DNA reads as TGTGCCACCAGTGATTTGGGGGAGAATCAGCCCCAGCATTTT. The encoded protein is CATSDLGENQPQHF.

V and J are TRBV5-6 and TRBJ2-5, with 8 positions matching TRBD1. The ends lost 0 bases at V and 2 bases at J; junction bases unmatched: 3. Germline V lookup: CDR1 SGHDT, CDR2 YYEEEE. CDR3 length equals 15 residues. As DNA, the CDR3 is TGTGCCAGCAGCTTGGCAGGACAGGGACAAGAGACCCAGTACTTC. It translates to CASSLAGQGQETQYF.

This chain joins TRBV30 and TRBJ2-3, with 7 bases aligning to TRBD1. Per germline, CDR1 GTSNPN and CDR2 SVGIG (reference sequence). V lost 2 bases and J lost 3; bases outside the gene matches: 2. The CDR3 runs 13 residues. The CDR3 region is CAWSSGGTDTQYF. CDR3 DNA sequence: TGTGCCTGGAGTTCAGGGGGTACAGATACGCAGTATTTT.

The chain uses TRBV7-5 and TRBJ1-5; no DNA check was done on the table's D call, TRBD1. TRBV7-5 counts as a pseudogene. This CDR3 comprises 15 residues. Here the CDR3 reads CARSSDRESNQPQHF. CDR3 coding DNA: TGTGCCAGAAGCTCGGACAGGGAGAGCAATCAGCCCCAGCATTTT.

This clone was seen a few times. The J gene is TRBJ2-5, the V gene TRBV11-2; 7 nucleotides line up with TRBD2. The CDR3 consists of 15 residues. Germline values: CDR1 SGHAT, CDR2 FQNNGV. Trimming at V came to 1 base and at J to 0 bases, leaving 2 bases not matched to a gene. The CDR3: CASSLGAGYQETQYF. The CDR3 coding sequence is TGTGCCAGCAGCTTAGGAGCGGGATACCAAGAGACCCAGTACTTC.

This chain joins TRBV30 and TRBJ1-3; the D is unclear. The CDR3 is made up of 14 amino acids. With 4 bases removed from V and 0 bases from J, the gap between germline ends came to 10 bases. CDR1 is GTSNPN and CDR2 is SVGIG in the germline V gene (reference sequence). The CDR3 is CAWKVGFSGNTIYF. The CDR3 nucleotides are TGTGCCTGGAAGGTGGGTTTCTCTGGAAACACCATATATTTT.